The 9 T cell receptor beta chains given below trace back to one sample, sequenced in a study of cytomegalovirus exposure and HLA in healthy donors. The PCR contained 60 Vbeta and 13 Jbeta primers. TCRdb keeps only in-frame clones here, not all; method: immunoSEQ multiplex PCR. The sample carries tens of thousands of clones, roughly 79% recorded once. Sequencing input: PBMCs. These receptors were collected from a woman in her 30s in good health and CMV-seronegative.

The genes are TRBV19 and TRBJ1-3, with D uncertain. CDR3 length equals 15 residues. Germline loops: CDR1 LNHDA, CDR2 SQIVND (reference sequence). The V end lost 6 bases, the J end lost 2 bases, and 14 bases lay between the germline ends. CDR3 in DNA: TGTGCCAGTAGCCTACGGAAGGAGACTGGAAACACCATATATTTT. Translating it yields CASSLRKETGNTIYF.

Regarding this clone: A read error may produce the germline difference seen at one junction end. The rearrangement links TRBV7-9 to TRBJ2-7; D not resolved. The germline V gene encodes CDR1 SEHNR and CDR2 FQNEAQ (reference sequence). The CDR3 totals 11 residues. The CDR3 DNA reads TGTTCCAGCAGCTCAACAGTGGAGCAGTACTTC. It specifies CSSSSTVEQYF.

The chain has TRBV15 and TRBJ1-1; D is perhaps TRBD1 (6 bases). The CDR3 is 15 residues long. Trimming shortened V by 0 bases and J by 0 bases, and 8 bases separated the two germline ends. Germline values: CDR1 LNHNV, CDR2 YYDKDF (reference sequence). The CDR3 DNA reads as TGTGCCACCAGCAGAGACCAGGGGTTGAACACTGAAGCTTTCTTT. Amino acid sequence: CATSRDQGLNTEAFF.

The V gene is TRBV28, the J gene TRBJ2-7, with TRBD2 as a possible D gene (6 bases). This CDR3 region has 15 residues. Looked up from germline, CDR1 is MDHEN and CDR2 is SYDVKM. Trimming stripped 2 bases from V and 4 bases from J, with 15 bases between. CDR3 DNA sequence: TGTGCCAGCAGTTTACCCTCTTGGGACTTATACGAGCAGTACTTC. It translates to CASSLPSWDLYEQYF.

The chain carries TRBV4-3 and TRBJ2-1; 14 positions match TRBD2. In germline, CDR1 is LGHNA, CDR2 YSLEER. Trimming at V came to 1 base and at J to 8 bases, leaving 10 bases not matched to a gene. The CDR3 covers 18 residues. The CDR3 sequence: CASSQAPGLAGVSHEQFF. The CDR3 DNA follows: TGCGCCAGCAGCCAAGCGCCGGGACTAGCGGGAGTCTCCCATGAGCAGTTCTTC.

The J gene is TRBJ1-1, the V gene TRBV25-1; D is ambiguous. The V end was cut by 9 bases, the J end by 4 bases, with 27 bases between. The V gene's germline CDR1 is MGHDK and CDR2 SYGVNS. This CDR3 has 17 residues. The CDR3 DNA reads TGTGCCAGAGATATAGGCAGGTTGATTGGCGAGGGCACTGAAGCTTTCTTT. Translation: CARDIGRLIGEGTEAFF. Full variable domain (outside the CDR3, taken from reference TRBV25-1 and TRBJ1-1): EADIYQTPRYLVIGTGKKITLECSQTMGHDKMYWYQQDPGMELHLIHYSYGVNSTEKGDLSSESTVSRIRTEHFPLTLESARPSHTSQYLCARDIGRLIGEGTEAFFGQGTRLTVV.

A note on this clone: The germline gene is not matched at one end of the junction; a read error may be the cause. The chain carries TRBV7-9 and TRBJ1-2, with 7 bases identical to TRBD1. The CDR3 sequence is 16 residues long. Germline assignment: CDR1 SEHNR and CDR2 FQNEAQ (reference sequence). CDR3 sequence reads: CSSSSLATGSIYGYTF. The CDR3 DNA follows: TGTTCCAGCAGCTCCTTGGCGACAGGGAGCATCTATGGCTACACCTTC.

V and J are TRBV5-1 and TRBJ2-1; 11 nucleotides agree with TRBD2. The CDR3 has 19 residues. The germline CDR1 and CDR2 sequences are SGHRS and YFSETQ. V gave up 7 bases and J gave up 3 bases; unmatched junction bases: 18. The CDR3 loop is CASGLTPSRLAGGYNEQFF. The CDR3, as DNA: TGCGCCAGCGGACTCACACCGTCTCGCCTAGCGGGGGGCTACAATGAGCAGTTCTTC.

V gene TRBV19 combines with J gene TRBJ1-5, with 8 bases fitting TRBD1. The CDR3 loop spans 14 amino acids. Germline CDR1 and CDR2: LNHDA and SQIVND (reference sequence). Trimming at V came to 5 bases and at J to 6 bases, leaving 6 bases not matched to a gene. Here the CDR3 DNA reads TGTGCCAGTAGTGGATCAGGGGGCGGTCAGCCCCAGCATTTT. It encodes CASSGSGGGQPQHF. The full variable domain, its missing parts supplied by reference TRBV19 and TRBJ1-5, is DGGITQSPKYLFRKEGQNVTLSCEQNLNHDAMYWYRQDPGQGLRLIYYSQIVNDFQKGDIAEGYSVSREKKESFPLTVTSAQKNPTAFYLCASSGSGGGQPQHFGDGTRLSIL.